Below, one T cell receptor beta chain is given with its context. Here immunoSEQ multiplex PCR was the method, and the copy in TCRdb shows in-frame clones only, minus some. This sample has roughly 49,000 clones, with roughly 92% found just once. This record comes from a study of control samples from healthy donors and cancer patients. The CDR3 spans 19 residues. Germline loops: CDR1 SEHNR, CDR2 FQNEAQ (reference sequence). V was pared by 5 bases and J by 4 bases, with 17 bases of the junction left unmatched. The sequence was collected from a man aged 30 to 39 with colorectal cancer. V gene TRBV7-9 combines with J gene TRBJ2-2, with 9 positions matching TRBD2. Sequences were obtained from PBMCs. In nucleotides, the CDR3 is TGTGCCAGCAGCGCAGGACTCGCGGGGGGGCGTTTTGTCACCGGGGAGCTGTTTTTT. It is translated as CASSAGLAGGRFVTGELFF.